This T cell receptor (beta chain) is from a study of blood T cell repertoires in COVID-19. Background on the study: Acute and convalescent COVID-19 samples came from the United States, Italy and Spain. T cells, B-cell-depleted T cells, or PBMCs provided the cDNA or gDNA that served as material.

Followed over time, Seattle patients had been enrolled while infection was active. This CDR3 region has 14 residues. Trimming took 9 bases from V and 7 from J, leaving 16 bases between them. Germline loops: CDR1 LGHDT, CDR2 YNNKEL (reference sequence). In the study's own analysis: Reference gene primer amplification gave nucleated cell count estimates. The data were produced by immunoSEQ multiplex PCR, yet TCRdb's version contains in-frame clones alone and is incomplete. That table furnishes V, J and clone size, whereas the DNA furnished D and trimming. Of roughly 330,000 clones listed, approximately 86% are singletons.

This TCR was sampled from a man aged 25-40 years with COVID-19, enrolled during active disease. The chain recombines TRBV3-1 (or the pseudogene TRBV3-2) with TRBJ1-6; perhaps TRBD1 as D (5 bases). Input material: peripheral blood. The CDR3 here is CASTETVVNSPLHF. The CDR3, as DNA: TGTGCCAGTACCGAGACAGTAGTAAATTCACCCCTCCACTTT.